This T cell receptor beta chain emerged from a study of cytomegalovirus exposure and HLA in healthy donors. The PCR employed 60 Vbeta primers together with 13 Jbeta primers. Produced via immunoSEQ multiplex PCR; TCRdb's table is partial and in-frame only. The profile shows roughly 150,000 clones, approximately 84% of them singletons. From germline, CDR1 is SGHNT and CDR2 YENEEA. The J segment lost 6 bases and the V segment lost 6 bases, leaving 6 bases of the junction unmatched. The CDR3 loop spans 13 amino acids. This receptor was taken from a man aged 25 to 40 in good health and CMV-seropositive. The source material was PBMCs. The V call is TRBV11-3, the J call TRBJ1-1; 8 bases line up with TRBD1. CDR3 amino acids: CASRGQGKPEAFF. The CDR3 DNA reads TGTGCCAGCAGAGGACAGGGCAAGCCTGAAGCTTTCTTT.